The 24 T cell receptor beta chains in this list originate from one sample, sequenced in a study of identical twins. In TCRdb, the 5' RACE reads were re-called with MiXCR into one record per CDR3 protein. In the table there are fewer than 550,000 distinct CDR3 sequences, roughly an eighth of which are singletons. Another study also made use of these data, one on yellow fever vaccine responses in identical twins.

Sequencing was carried out using CD4+ T cells sorted from blood. These receptors were collected from a woman aged 18-30 years in good health.

The gene calls are TRBV30 and TRBJ2-7; D may match TRBD1 or TRBD2 (5 bases each). Germline V gene sequence: CDR1 GTSNPN, CDR2 SVGIG (reference sequence). Trimming pared 3 bases from V and 4 bases from J, leaving 19 bases between. This CDR3 is built from 15 residues. The CDR3 reads CAWRGAGSPFYEQYF. CDR3 DNA: TGTGCCTGGAGGGGTGCAGGGAGCCCCTTTTACGAGCAGTACTTC. The complete variable domain, with remaining parts taken from reference TRBV30 and TRBJ2-7, reads SQTIHQWPATLVQPVGSPLSLECTVEGTSNPNLYWYRQAAGRGLQLLFYSVGIGQISSEVPQNLSASRPQDRQFILSSKKLLLSDSGFYLCAWRGAGSPFYEQYFGPGTRLTVT.

This clonotype was counted at least ten times. The V call is TRBV5-1, the J call TRBJ2-2; 16 nucleotides match TRBD2. V lost 4 bases and J lost 6; bases outside the gene matches: 6. The V gene's germline CDR1 is SGHRS and CDR2 YFSETQ. The CDR3 runs 17 residues. The CDR3 bases are TGCGCCAGCAGCGTGGGACTAGCGGGAGGGCCGTCCGGGGAGCTGTTTTTT. The encoded protein is CASSVGLAGGPSGELFF.

The chain couples TRBV19 to TRBJ2-2; 11 bases are shared with TRBD2. Germline CDR1 is LNHDA and CDR2 is SQIVND (reference sequence). The CDR3 loop spans 18 amino acids. V dropped 6 bases and J dropped 0; count of bases not matched to a gene: 9. The CDR3 spells CASRRGGTSGSNTGELFF. CDR3 DNA: TGTGCCAGTAGACGAGGTGGGACTAGCGGTTCGAACACCGGGGAGCTGTTTTTT.

V gene TRBV20-1 combines with J gene TRBJ2-1; 10 bases fit TRBD1. Trimming removed 4 bases from V and 2 bases from J; junction bases left unmatched: 11. The CDR3 has 17 residues. Germline V gene sequence: CDR1 DFQATT, CDR2 SNEGSKA (reference sequence). In nucleotides, the CDR3 is TGCAGTGCTATAAGCCGGGACAGGGGAACCCCCTACAATGAGCAGTTCTTC. It specifies CSAISRDRGTPYNEQFF.

The sample holds a few counts of this clonotype. V gene TRBV20-1 combines with J gene TRBJ2-5, with 12 bases that match TRBD2. Unmatched junction bases numbered 4, after V lost 4 bases and J lost 4 bases. CDR1 DFQATT and CDR2 SNEGSKA come from the germline V gene (reference sequence). CDR3 length: 14 amino acids. The CDR3 DNA follows: TGCAGTGCTACACCACTAGCGGGAGGAGAGACCCAGTACTTC. Translation gives CSATPLAGGETQYF.

J is TRBJ2-5 and V is TRBV12-3 or TRBV12-4, with D hard to call. The CDR3 is 13 residues long. V was trimmed by 3 bases and J by 3 bases, leaving 8 bases between them. CDR3 DNA: TGTGCCAGCAGTTTGGTTAGAAAAGAGACCCAGTACTTC. It encodes CASSLVRKETQYF.

The chain has TRBV6-2 or TRBV6-3 and TRBJ2-7, with D possibly matching TRBD1 (5 bases). V lost 7 bases and J 2 bases, leaving 15 bases between the germline ends. Germline-derived CDR1 and CDR2 are MNHEY and SVGEGT. CDR3 length: 14 residues. In DNA, the CDR3 is TGTGCCAGCATCCCCCGGACATCCACCTACGAGCAGTACTTC. This codes for CASIPRTSTYEQYF.

This clonotype has a count of ten or more. The chain employs TRBV29-1 and TRBJ2-3; no reliable D call. This CDR3 region has 16 residues. Germline loops: CDR1 SQVTM, CDR2 ANQGSEA. V lost 4 bases and J 3 bases, leaving 20 bases between the germline ends. The CDR3: CSVAFPRGESTDTQYF. The CDR3 DNA reads as TGCAGCGTTGCTTTCCCTCGAGGTGAATCGACAGATACGCAGTATTTT.

Written as DNA, the CDR3 is TGTGCCAGCAGCCCAAGGACAGGGCGTGGCACCGGGGAGCTGTTTTTT. This codes for CASSPRTGRGTGELFF. The chain recombines TRBV5-8 with TRBJ2-2, with 8 bases matching TRBD1. The CDR3 runs to 16 residues. V gave up 4 bases and J gave up 4 bases; unmatched junction bases: 9. From germline, CDR1 is SGHTS and CDR2 YDEGEE. The whole variable domain, remainder taken from reference TRBV5-8 and TRBJ2-2, is EAGVTQSPTHLIKTRGQQATLRCSPISGHTSVYWYQQALGLGLQFLLWYDEGEERNRGNFPPRFSGRQFPNYSSELNVNALELEDSALYLCASSPRTGRGTGELFFGEGSRLTVL.

This clonotype was counted only a few times. Germline is not matched at one junction end, which may reflect a read error. V usage is TRBV7-2 and J usage is TRBJ2-7; unclear D gene. The CDR3 runs to 14 residues. Germline CDR1 and CDR2: SGHTA and FQGNSA. CDR3 in amino acids: CASSLGWASIGSAF. The CDR3 DNA reads TGTGCCAGCAGCTTAGGTTGGGCCTCTATAGGTTCAGCATTC.

The chain uses TRBV11-2 and TRBJ1-1; D unclear. The CDR3 is 13 residues long. Between the trimmed V and J ends, which lost 0 bases and 11 bases, there was a span of 13 bases. CDR1 and CDR2 (germline): SGHAT, FQNNGV. Here the CDR3 DNA reads TGTGCCAGCAGCTTAGATGTCGGGGAGGCGGCTTTCTTT. It is translated as CASSLDVGEAAFF.

This chain links TRBV7-2 with TRBJ2-7, with a tentative D call TRBD1 (5 bases). CDR1 and CDR2 from the germline V gene are SGHTA and FQGNSA. The CDR3 contains 16 residues. The ends were cut back, 0 bases at V and 6 bases at J, with 18 bases in the middle. DNA for the CDR3: TGTGCCAGCAGCTTAGCGGCCGGTGCAGGGAAGGCCGAGCAGTACTTC. Translating gives CASSLAAGAGKAEQYF.

This clonotype was seen more than once but under ten times. The chain is built from TRBV27 and TRBJ2-3; D is unresolved. In germline, CDR1 is MNHEY, CDR2 SMNVEV (reference sequence). V lost 5 bases, J lost 5 bases, and 23 bases lay in between. The CDR3 is 17 residues long. The CDR3 protein is CASSPSSYEERRDTQYF. CDR3 bases: TGTGCCAGCAGTCCCTCGAGCTATGAGGAGCGCAGAGATACGCAGTATTTT.

The chain uses TRBV7-8 and TRBJ2-1; 8 nucleotides line up with TRBD2. The germline CDR1 and CDR2 sequences are SGHVS and FQNEAQ. After removal of 3 bases from V and 5 bases from J, the junction contained 6 bases not matched to a gene. The CDR3 totals 15 residues. Here the CDR3 reads CASSFAGGPHNEQFF. The CDR3 bases are TGTGCCAGCAGCTTTGCGGGGGGACCTCACAATGAGCAGTTCTTC.

This clonotype was seen a handful of times. The CDR3 protein is CASSLDRTGYNEQFF. CDR3 coding DNA: TGTGCCAGCAGCTTAGATCGGACAGGGTACAATGAGCAGTTCTTC. The chain carries TRBV11-2 and TRBJ2-1; 8 bases map to TRBD1. The germline CDR1 and CDR2 sequences are SGHAT and FQNNGV. This CDR3 has 15 residues. J lost 4 bases, V lost 0 bases, and 2 bases had no gene match.

This clonotype was picked up a small number of times. This chain connects TRBV12-3 or TRBV12-4 to TRBJ2-1, with D possibly being TRBD2 (6 bases). The CDR3 extends over 15 amino acids. The V and J ends lost 1 base and 3 bases respectively, with 10 bases between them. The CDR3 sequence is CASSLEVAVYNEQFF. As DNA, the CDR3 is TGTGCCAGCAGTTTAGAAGTAGCGGTCTACAATGAGCAGTTCTTC.

The CDR3 region has the DNA TGTGCCAGAGCCCTCGGGGGTGTGGAGCAGTTCTTC. It specifies CARALGGVEQFF. The rearrangement uses TRBV2 and TRBJ2-1, with D maybe TRBD2 (6 bases). Germline V CDR1 and CDR2: SNHLY, FYNNEI. CDR3 length: 12 residues. V was clipped by 9 bases and J by 10 bases, with 16 bases between them.

The chain couples TRBV5-5 to TRBJ2-5; 12 bases fit TRBD1. Per the germline V gene, CDR1 is SGHKS and CDR2 is YYEKEE (reference sequence). V shed 2 bases and J 5 bases; nucleotides not matched to a gene: 10. This CDR3 is built from 17 residues. In DNA, the CDR3 is TGTGCCAGCAGCTTCACTACCGGGACAGGGGGCAGGGAGACCCAGTACTTC. Translated, it gives CASSFTTGTGGRETQYF.

This clonotype appeared a few times. At one end the junction does not follow the germline gene, possibly because of a read error. This chain joins TRBV7-7 and TRBJ2-4; the match to TRBD2 covers 7 bases. The CDR3 covers 16 residues. The germline V gene encodes CDR1 SSHAT and CDR2 FNYEAQ (reference sequence). CDR3 residues: CASSLVLAEIRNIQYF. The CDR3 bases are TGTGCTAGCAGCTTAGTCCTAGCGGAGATTAGGAACATTCAGTACTTC. The full variable domain, with the rest looked up from reference TRBV7-7 and TRBJ2-4, is GAGVSQSPRYKVTKRGQDVTLRCDPISSHATLYWYQQALGQGPEFLTYFNYEAQPDKSGLPSDRFSAERPEGSISTLTIQRTEQRDSAMYRCASSLVLAEIRNIQYFGAGTRLSVL.

V gene TRBV28 combines with J gene TRBJ2-1; either TRBD1 or TRBD2 may fit D (5 bases each). This CDR3 has 13 residues. V lost 6 bases to trimming and J lost 6 bases, with 12 bases between them. Germline V gene lookup returns CDR1 MDHEN and CDR2 SYDVKM. CDR3 DNA sequence: TGTGCCAGCAGGACTACAGGCCTCAATGAGCAGTTCTTC. Amino acid sequence: CASRTTGLNEQFF.

This clonotype came up a few times. The chain uses TRBV7-3 and TRBJ2-7, with D tentatively TRBD2 (5 bases). The CDR3 totals 15 residues. In germline, CDR1 is SGHTA, CDR2 FQGTGA. Trimming removed 8 bases at V and 5 bases at J, with 22 bases between. This CDR3 reads CASAPGESALDEQYF. CDR3 in DNA: TGTGCCAGCGCCCCCGGGGAAAGTGCCTTGGACGAGCAGTACTTC. The complete variable domain, with remaining parts taken from reference TRBV7-3 and TRBJ2-7, reads GAGVSQTPSNKVTEKGKYVELRCDPISGHTALYWYRQSLGQGPEFLIYFQGTGAADDSGLPNDRFFAVRPEGSVSTLKIQRTERGDSAVYLCASAPGESALDEQYFGPGTRLTVT.

This chain joins TRBV10-3 and TRBJ1-1, with 11 bases matching TRBD1. Germline loops: CDR1 ENHRY, CDR2 SYGVKD. The length of the CDR3 is 15 residues. The V gene end was trimmed by 4 bases and the J gene end by 1 base; junction bases not matched to a gene: 2. The CDR3 is CAISGDRGSNTEAFF. CDR3 in DNA: TGTGCCATCAGTGGGGACAGGGGGTCGAACACTGAAGCTTTCTTT.

The V gene is TRBV15, the J gene TRBJ1-5; D ambiguous. Trimming left V 1 base short and J 5 bases short, with 3 bases between. CDR1 and CDR2 from the germline V gene are LNHNV and YYDKDF (reference sequence). The CDR3 runs 12 residues. CDR3 bases: TGTGCCACCAGCAGAGTCGATCAGCCCCAGCATTTT. Protein: CATSRVDQPQHF. The whole variable domain, filled in from reference TRBV15 and TRBJ1-5, reads DAMVIQNPRYQVTQFGKPVTLSCSQTLNHNVMYWYQQKSSQAPKLLFHYYDKDFNNEADTPDNFQSRRPNTSFCFLDIRSPGLGDTAMYLCATSRVDQPQHFGDGTRLSIL.

The rearrangement uses TRBV5-1 and TRBJ2-6; possibly TRBD1 for D (6 bases). Germline V gene data show CDR1 as SGHRS and CDR2 as YFSETQ. This CDR3 has 15 amino acids. V was pared by 4 bases and J by 2 bases, with 10 bases between. The CDR3 DNA reads TGCGCCAGCAGCGCACAGGGAACTGGGGCCAACGTCCTGACTTTC. Its protein is CASSAQGTGANVLTF. Full variable domain (rest looked up from reference TRBV5-1 and TRBJ2-6): KAGVTQTPRYLIKTRGQQVTLSCSPISGHRSVSWYQQTPGQGLQFLFEYFSETQRNKGNFPGRFSGRQFSNSRSEMNVSTLELGDSALYLCASSAQGTGANVLTFGAGSRLTVL.